A selection of T cell receptor beta chains follows, all from one sample in a study of technical replicates of blood from a handful of donors. The protocol was immunoSEQ multiplex PCR, while the TCRdb copy is restricted to in-frame clones and leaves out a portion. Of over 10,000 clones listed, 70% to 90% are singletons. The sequenced sample consisted of PBMCs. These receptors came from a human donor in good health. Each CDR3 is given with its conserved first and last residue. A D gene is named only where the DNA matches it firmly. For some rows the clone size is stated as once, few or many, or as a class when expanded; others skip it.

length,size,V,J,D,DNA,CDR3
15,.,TRBV18,TRBJ2-7,TRBD2,TGTGCCAGCTCACCACCGTCTAGCGGGAGCCACGAGCAGTACTTC,CASSPPSSGSHEQYF
14,.,TRBV30,TRBJ2-1,TRBD1,TGTGCCTGGAGTGCAACAGGGGGCCGCTTTGAGCAGTTCTTC,CAWSATGGRFEQFF
12,.,TRBV30,TRBJ1-3,.,TGTGCCTGGAGCCACGGGGGAGACACCATATATTTT,CAWSHGGDTIYF
14,.,TRBV7-9,TRBJ2-1,TRBD1,TGTGCCAGCATCCCCGACAGGGGGAACAATGAGCAGTTCTTC,CASIPDRGNNEQFF
13,once,TRBV19,TRBJ1-1,.,TGTGCCAGTATGCGGGCGGGGACTGTCGGAGCTTTCTTT,CASMRAGTVGAFF
14,.,TRBV10-3,TRBJ2-7,.,TGTGCCATCAGTGAGTCCCGTCCGGTTTCGGAGCAGTACTTC,CAISESRPVSEQYF
12,.,TRBV6-5,TRBJ2-7,.,TGTGCCAGCAGCGTCGCAGGGGTCGAGCAGTACTTC,CASSVAGVEQYF
13,once,TRBV6-5,TRBJ2-5,TRBD1,TGTGCCAGCAGTTGGACAGGGAAAGAGACCCAGTACTTC,CASSWTGKETQYF
14,.,TRBV2,TRBJ2-2,.,TGTGCCAGCAGTGTAGACTCTTACACCGGGGAGCTGTTTTTT,CASSVDSYTGELFF
12,.,TRBV4-2,TRBJ2-1,.,TGTGCCAGCAGCCAATATTACAATGAGCAGTTCTTC,CASSQYYNEQFF
15,.,TRBV29-1,TRBJ2-1,TRBD2,TGCAGCGTTGAAGATCGAGCGGGAGCCCGGAATGAGCAGTTCTTC,CSVEDRAGARNEQFF
17,.,TRBV28,TRBJ2-6,TRBD1,TGTGCCAGCACGCCGGGACAGGGGGCCGAGGGGGCCAACGTCCTGACTTTC,CASTPGQGAEGANVLTF
14,.,TRBV18,TRBJ2-5,.,TGTGCCAGCTCACCAACGGACACCCAAGGGACCCAGTACTTC,CASSPTDTQGTQYF
16,once,TRBV6-5,TRBJ1-4,.,TGTGCCAGCAGTTATCTCCGACCGATCGAGGATGAAAAACTGTTTTTT,CASSYLRPIEDEKLFF
14,.,TRBV11-3,TRBJ2-1,.,TGTGCCAGCAGCTTAGGGAGCTCCTACAATGAGCAGTTCTTC,CASSLGSSYNEQFF
14,.,TRBV30,TRBJ1-1,.,TGTGCCTGGAACCCGAGGGGGGGGAACACTGAAGCTTTCTTT,CAWNPRGGNTEAFF
15,.,TRBV6-5,TRBJ1-2,.,TGTGCCAGCAGGATTGTCCCTTCAGGGATCTATGGCTACACCTTC,CASRIVPSGIYGYTF
15,few,TRBV21-1,TRBJ2-7,.,TGTGCCAGCAGCCCACCCGGGGAGACAGGGGGCGAGCAGTACTTC,CASSPPGETGGEQYF
12,.,TRBV5-8,TRBJ2-1,.,TGTGCCAGCAGCATAGGGGGGGGTGAGCAGTTCTTC,CASSIGGGEQFF
15,.,TRBV4-2,TRBJ1-1,.,TGTGCCAGCAGCCAAGTAGGAATGGAGTTTACTGAAGCTTTCTTT,CASSQVGMEFTEAFF
17,.,TRBV18,TRBJ1-2,.,TGTGCCAGCTCACCGAAGGGACTGAAGCTAATTAACTATGGCTACACCTTC,CASSPKGLKLINYGYTF
12,.,TRBV28,TRBJ2-7,.,TGTGCCAGCAGCTTACAGGGATACGAGCAGTACTTC,CASSLQGYEQYF
16,.,TRBV2,TRBJ2-3,TRBD2,TGTGCCAGCAGGCGACTAGCGGGAGGGAGCACAGATACGCAGTATTTT,CASRRLAGGSTDTQYF
13,once,TRBV29-1,TRBJ2-1,.,TGCAGCGTTGGAGGGAGCTCCTACAATGAGCAGTTCTTC,CSVGGSSYNEQFF